The source of this T cell receptor (beta chain) is a study of T cell responses to AZD1222 COVID-19 vaccine. General study points: Among those given AZD1222, only five or six were seropositive at baseline. Elevations in Spike-specific TCR breadth and depth followed administration of two AZD1222 doses. Regions 160-218 and 743-854 held dominance among vaccine-associated CD4 TCRs, which spanned spike. Epitopes outside B.1.351 and B.1.1.7 mutated regions reportedly drew nearly half of spike TCRs.

Here immunoSEQ multiplex PCR was the method, and the copy in TCRdb shows in-frame clones only, minus some. The sample lists 130,000 or so clones, approximately 88% occurring once. As for this clone: As yet, its antigen is unknown.

Germline V lookup: CDR1 LNHDA, CDR2 SQIVND (reference sequence). CDR3 length: 14 residues. With 7 bases clipped from V and 5 bases from J, the junction kept 8 bases outside the gene matches. The V gene is TRBV19, the J gene TRBJ1-5, with 7 bases fitting TRBD1. The sequence came from an adult who received the AZD1222 COVID-19 vaccine. The starting material was peripheral blood, obtained 28 days after the second AZD1222 dose. The CDR3 DNA sequence: TGTGCCAGTACCGAGACAGGGAATTATCAGCCCCAGCATTTT. It yields the protein CASTETGNYQPQHF.